The next 9 T cell receptor beta chains were all read from a single sample in a study of blood T cell repertoires in COVID-19. The table came from immunoSEQ multiplex PCR; TCRdb's copy has only in-frame clones and leaves some out. The top ten clones hold roughly 3% of a sample with 95,000 to 150,000 clones, roughly 85% of them seen once. Material: peripheral blood. All receptors come from a woman of 80 years or more with COVID-19, enrolled during active disease.

The chain combines TRBV7-2 with TRBJ1-5, with D perhaps TRBD1 (5 bases). The CDR3 has 16 residues. Germline V gene data show CDR1 as SGHTA and CDR2 as FQGNSA. Trimming took off 5 bases at V and 4 bases at J, with 18 bases between the two ends. CDR3 nucleotide sequence: TGTGCCAGCAGCACAATGGGAGGGGCAGGGAATCAGCCCCAGCATTTT. It codes for CASSTMGGAGNQPQHF.

In its sample, this clone was seen once. The genes are TRBV5-1 and TRBJ2-6; 9 positions agree with TRBD1. The CDR3 extends over 18 amino acids. V shed 0 bases, J shed 1 base, and the junction held 5 bases outside the gene matches. Per germline, CDR1 SGHRS and CDR2 YFSETQ. The CDR3 region has the DNA TGCGCCAGCAGCTTGGTTCCACAGGGGGCGTCTGGGGCCAACGTCCTGACTTTC. This gives the protein CASSLVPQGASGANVLTF.

The rearrangement uses TRBV5-1 and TRBJ2-2; a possible D gene is TRBD2 (6 bases). Germline CDR1 reads SGHRS; CDR2 reads YFSETQ. With 3 bases removed from V and 7 bases from J, the gap between germline ends came to 13 bases. There are 14 residues in the CDR3. The CDR3 loop is CASSSPGRGGELFF. CDR3 sequence (DNA): TGCGCCAGCAGCTCACCCGGGAGAGGCGGGGAGCTGTTTTTT.

CDR3 nucleotides: TGTGCCAGCAAGTTGGAAGGGGTAACCGGGGAGCTGTTTTTT. Encoded protein: CASKLEGVTGELFF. This chain joins TRBV2 and TRBJ2-2, with D perhaps TRBD1 (5 bases). In germline, CDR1 is SNHLY, CDR2 FYNNEI. V was trimmed by 7 bases and J by 5 bases, leaving 14 bases between them. The CDR3 is made up of 14 amino acids.

This clone was seen once. The chain recombines TRBV15 with TRBJ1-3, with 8 bases lining up with TRBD1. The germline V gene has CDR1 LNHNV and CDR2 YYDKDF (reference sequence). The CDR3 length is 16 residues. After removal of 5 bases from V and 0 bases from J, the junction contained 6 bases not matched to a gene. CDR3 bases: TGTGCCACCAGCCCTCGGACAGGGCTCTCTGGAAACACCATATATTTT. Protein: CATSPRTGLSGNTIYF.

The gene calls are TRBV5-1 and TRBJ2-2; 11 bases match TRBD2. Losses at the gene ends were 3 bases for V and 6 bases for J; bases not matched to a gene: 7. Looked up from germline, CDR1 is SGHRS and CDR2 is YFSETQ. There are 16 residues in the CDR3. CDR3 DNA: TGCGCCAGCAGCTATTTAGCGGGAGGGCCATCCGGGGAGCTGTTTTTT. Translated, it gives CASSYLAGGPSGELFF.

This clone was seen only a few times. The rearrangement links TRBV7-8 to TRBJ1-1, with D maybe TRBD1 (6 bases). The V and J ends lost 6 bases and 11 bases respectively, with 25 bases between them. CDR1 and CDR2 (germline): SGHVS, FQNEAQ. CDR3 length equals 15 residues. CDR3 in DNA: TGTGCCAGCAGTCGGTCCTGGGACAAGCAAGGGCCGGCTTTCTTT. Protein sequence: CASSRSWDKQGPAFF.

The genes are TRBV29-1 and TRBJ2-7; 8 bases align to TRBD2. This CDR3 contains 13 residues. The J segment lost 10 bases and the V segment lost 0 bases, leaving 8 bases of the junction unmatched. CDR1 is SQVTM and CDR2 is ANQGSEA in the germline V gene. In DNA, the CDR3 is TGCAGCGTTGAAGAAACCCTAGCGGGTACACAGTACTTC. Protein: CSVEETLAGTQYF.

V gene TRBV13 combines with J gene TRBJ2-2, with D possibly matching TRBD2 (6 bases). The V end lost 0 bases, the J end lost 4 bases, and 12 bases lay between the germline ends. The CDR3 loop spans 16 amino acids. CDR1 and CDR2 from the germline V gene are PRHDT and FYEKMQ (reference sequence). The CDR3 DNA reads as TGTGCCAGCAGCTTAGGCCCGGGAGTTGGCACCGGGGAGCTGTTTTTT. Residues: CASSLGPGVGTGELFF.